This TCR beta chain comes out of a study of identical twins. Overall study results and limits: Beta out-of-frame sequences showed weaker excess sharing between twins.

V was pared by 4 bases and J by 2 bases, with 12 bases between. Germline V gene sequence: CDR1 SQVTM, CDR2 ANQGSEA. The CDR3 loop spans 13 amino acids. Only a few counts were recorded for this clonotype. As yet, its antigen is unknown. Carrying unique molecular identifiers, the cDNA also gained a universal primer site through template switching. TCRdb re-called the 5' RACE reads through MiXCR, storing one row per CDR3 protein. The sample holds 470,000 or so distinct CDR3 sequences, approximately 24% seen once. This sample was shared with a second study, whose subject was T cells expressing NK-cell markers. That paper states: Repertoires of TCR beta were obtained from T cells sorted as CD3+CD56+NKG2C+, CD3+CD56+NKG2C- and CD3+CD56-NKG2C+. Most of the eight sequenced donors were HCMV-seropositive; one was seronegative.

The chain links TRBV29-1 to TRBJ2-7, with a weak D call TRBD1 (5 bases). The sequence was collected from a woman between 18 and 30 years old in good health. The sequencing input was CD4+ T cells sorted from blood. The CDR3 is CSVGAPGTYEQYF. DNA of the CDR3: TGCAGCGTTGGAGCCCCAGGGACCTACGAGCAGTACTTC.